The next 20 T cell receptor beta chains were all read from a single sample in a study of blood T cells in healthy people across ages (dated by TCRdb to about 2015). Preparation of the library involved 5' RACE. Instrument used: Illumina HiSeq 2500. A second PCR of 7 to 11 cycles was performed with a sample-barcoded 5' primer and a J-beta primer mix. TCRdb passed the public sequencing reads through fastp at Q25 and MiXCR, retaining productive beta sequences. Entries are consolidated by CDR3 protein sequence, retaining the most common genes and DNA. Present in this sample are about 1 million distinct CDR3 sequences, 25% of which were seen just once. Of the sample, about 0.69% falls within the top ten clones. The data also belong to a second study, concerning T cells of mothers and their children.

The sequenced sample consisted of blood. These receptors came from a girl between 2 and 10 years old in good health.

The chain recombines TRBV20-1 with TRBJ2-5; D may be TRBD2 (5 bases). With 3 bases removed from V and 2 bases from J, the gap between germline ends came to 16 bases. CDR1 DFQATT and CDR2 SNEGSKA come from the germline V gene (reference sequence). This CDR3 spans 15 amino acids. CDR3 coding DNA: TGCAGTGCTAGTCCGGCGGGTTCAATACAAGAGACCCAGTACTTC. Amino acids: CSASPAGSIQETQYF.

This clonotype came up a few times. The chain uses TRBV15 and TRBJ2-5; D remains ambiguous. The CDR3 sequence is 15 residues long. The V end lost 2 bases, the J end lost 5 bases, and 15 bases lay between the germline ends. Germline V gene sequence: CDR1 LNHNV, CDR2 YYDKDF (reference sequence). CDR3 protein: CATSRTRSTWETQYF. DNA of the CDR3: TGTGCCACCAGCAGAACTCGGAGTACTTGGGAGACCCAGTACTTC.

This clonotype was observed at least ten times. The rearrangement uses TRBV7-3 and TRBJ2-3, with 11 bases fitting TRBD1. The CDR3 length is 15 residues. V was pared by 3 bases and J by 6 bases, with 5 bases of the junction left unmatched. Germline CDR1 is SGHTA and CDR2 is FQGTGA. The CDR3 sequence is CASSFGQGARDTQYF. CDR3 nucleotide sequence: TGTGCCAGCAGCTTTGGACAGGGGGCGCGGGATACGCAGTATTTT.

V and J are TRBV7-3 and TRBJ2-3, with D possibly TRBD1 on 6 matching bases. This CDR3 spans 16 amino acids. Trimming left V 2 bases short and J 2 bases short, with 14 bases between. Per germline, CDR1 SGHTA and CDR2 FQGTGA. The CDR3 sequence is CASSLQGQLTTDTQYF. Written as DNA, the CDR3 is TGTGCCAGCAGCTTACAGGGGCAGCTTACCACAGATACGCAGTATTTT.

In this sample, this clonotype turned up a few times. The chain carries TRBV2 and TRBJ1-2; D unresolved. This CDR3 region has 12 residues. From germline, CDR1 is SNHLY and CDR2 FYNNEI. Trimming cost V 7 bases and J 4 bases, with 10 bases left between them. The CDR3 DNA sequence: TGTGCCAGCATCGTCGAGATCTATGGCTACACCTTC. This gives the protein CASIVEIYGYTF.

The chain has TRBV11-3 and TRBJ1-1; TRBD1 matches at 7 bases. The V segment lost 6 bases and the J segment 7 bases; nucleotides outside the gene matches: 8. The germline V gene has CDR1 SGHNT and CDR2 YENEEA. The CDR3 has 13 residues. The DNA for the CDR3 is TGTGCCAGCAGTCAGACAGGGTCATATGAAGCTTTCTTT. It codes for CASSQTGSYEAFF. Together with reference TRBV11-3 and TRBJ1-1, the CDR3 gives the full variable domain: EAGVVQSPRYKIIEKKQPVAFWCNPISGHNTLYWYLQNLGQGPELLIRYENEEAVDDSQLPKDRFSAERLKGVDSTLKIQPAELGDSAVYLCASSQTGSYEAFFGQGTRLTVV.

In its sample, this clonotype was seen a few times. At one boundary the junction diverges from the germline segment, which might be a read error. The V call is TRBV12-3 or TRBV12-4, the J call TRBJ2-1, with D perhaps TRBD2 (5 bases). The CDR3 is 15 amino acids. CDR3 DNA: TGTGCCGGCAGTTTAAGGCCGGGATCTGGGGATGAGCAGTTCTTC. As protein: CAGSLRPGSGDEQFF.

In its sample, this clonotype was seen many times. CDR3 in amino acids: CASYGLSYEQYF. The CDR3 bases are TGTGCCAGCTACGGCCTCTCCTACGAGCAGTACTTC. The chain joins TRBV28 to TRBJ2-7, with no clear D. There are 12 residues in the CDR3. The V gene's germline CDR1 is MDHEN and CDR2 SYDVKM. V was trimmed by 8 bases and J by 0 bases, leaving 8 bases between them.

This clonotype was detected only a few times. The chain has TRBV4-1 and TRBJ2-7; 10 bases map to TRBD1. Trimming took 6 bases from V and 5 from J; bases not matched to a gene: 13. Germline V gene sequence: CDR1 MGHRA, CDR2 YSYEKL. The CDR3 loop spans 16 amino acids. The CDR3 nucleotides are TGCGCCAGCAGACAAACACTGACAGGGGGCATCCACGAGCAGTACTTC. Translating gives CASRQTLTGGIHEQYF.

This clonotype showed up just a few times. The chain combines TRBV12-3 or TRBV12-4 with TRBJ1-1; D gene unclear. The CDR3 has 13 residues. V was trimmed by 2 bases and J by 6 bases, leaving 10 bases between them. In DNA, the CDR3 is TGTGCCAGCAGTTTATCTTTTGGCGCTGAAGCTTTCTTT. Residues: CASSLSFGAEAFF.

The CDR3, as DNA: TGTGCCAGTAGTATAGACGGGACAGATACGCAGTATTTT. Encoded protein: CASSIDGTDTQYF. The V gene is TRBV19, the J gene TRBJ2-3; D not resolved. Per the germline V gene, CDR1 is LNHDA and CDR2 is SQIVND (reference sequence). Trimming removed 0 bases from V and 3 bases from J, with 4 bases in between. The CDR3 extends over 13 amino acids.

V usage is TRBV7-2 and J usage is TRBJ2-7, with 7 positions matching TRBD2. V lost 2 bases to trimming and J lost 2 bases; unmatched junction nucleotides: 6. Germline V gene sequence: CDR1 SGHTA, CDR2 FQGNSA. The CDR3 loop spans 15 amino acids. The CDR3: CASSLWGGETYEQYF. CDR3 in DNA: TGTGCCAGCAGCTTATGGGGAGGGGAAACCTACGAGCAGTACTTC.

The rearrangement joins TRBV4-3 to TRBJ2-3, with a tentative D call TRBD1 (6 bases). Trimming removed 3 bases from V and 0 bases from J, with 19 bases in between. The CDR3 extends over 18 amino acids. Germline CDR1 reads LGHNA; CDR2 reads YSLEER. In DNA form, the CDR3 reads TGCGCCAGCAGCCAGGAAGAACTCAGGGGACGGAGCACAGATACGCAGTATTTT. Translating it yields CASSQEELRGRSTDTQYF.

CDR3: CASSSGLAVGRTQYF. Written as DNA, the CDR3 is TGTGCCAGCAGTTCCGGACTAGCGGTGGGTCGGACCCAGTACTTC. The chain has TRBV12-3 or TRBV12-4 and TRBJ2-5; 10 bases align to TRBD2. Trimming took 4 bases from V and 7 from J; bases not matched to a gene: 9. CDR3 length: 15 amino acids.

The DNA for the CDR3 is TGTGCCAGCAGCGCACGTCTGGACACAAGGAGCGACTATGGCTACACCTTC. This translates into CASSARLDTRSDYGYTF. The V gene is TRBV9, the J gene TRBJ1-2, with D maybe TRBD1 (5 bases). CDR3 length: 17 residues. Trimming stripped 3 bases from V and 3 bases from J, with 21 bases between. The germline gives CDR1 SGDLS, CDR2 YYNGEE. Using reference TRBV9 and TRBJ1-2 for the parts outside the CDR3, the full variable domain is DSGVTQTPKHLITATGQRVTLRCSPRSGDLSVYWYQQSLDQGLQFLIQYYNGEERAKGNILERFSAQQFPDLHSELNLSSLELGDSALYFCASSARLDTRSDYGYTFGSGTRLTVV.

V gene TRBV12-3 or TRBV12-4 combines with J gene TRBJ1-5; D is unclear. This CDR3 region has 13 residues. Trimming removed 2 bases from V and 7 bases from J, with 9 bases in between. CDR3 residues: CASSLLITQPQHF. The CDR3 nucleotides read TGTGCCAGCAGTTTACTGATTACCCAGCCCCAGCATTTT.

This clonotype has more than one count but fewer than ten. The V and J genes are TRBV4-2 and TRBJ1-1; D might be TRBD1 (5 bases). Per germline, CDR1 LGHNA and CDR2 YNFKEQ. Deletions cut 0 bases from V and 4 bases from J, with 27 bases between. CDR3 size: 20 residues. The CDR3 nucleotides read TGTGCCAGCAGCCAAGATCTGTTAGTTGGGGGACGGTTCATACTCACTGAAGCTTTCTTT. Its protein product is CASSQDLLVGGRFILTEAFF.

This clonotype occurred a few times. The CDR3 sequence is CASSQDSNIQYF. In DNA, the CDR3 is TGTGCCAGCAGCCAAGATAGTAACATTCAGTACTTC. The chain is built from TRBV3-1 and TRBJ2-4; D gene ambiguous. The CDR3 covers 12 residues. Trimming took 0 bases from V and 7 from J, leaving 4 bases between them. Germline V gene data show CDR1 as LGHDT and CDR2 as YNNKEL (reference sequence).

V is TRBV7-3 and J is TRBJ2-1; 8 bases map to TRBD1. V dropped 5 bases and J dropped 9; count of bases not matched to a gene: 12. The CDR3 is 15 residues long. Germline V gene data show CDR1 as SGHTA and CDR2 as FQGTGA. The CDR3: CASSDATGAYVEQFF. CDR3 DNA: TGTGCCAGCAGCGATGCGACAGGGGCCTACGTTGAGCAGTTCTTC. Based on the CDR3 plus reference TRBV7-3 and TRBJ2-1, the full variable domain is GAGVSQTPSNKVTEKGKYVELRCDPISGHTALYWYRQSLGQGPEFLIYFQGTGAADDSGLPNDRFFAVRPEGSVSTLKIQRTERGDSAVYLCASSDATGAYVEQFFGPGTRLTVL.

V gene TRBV20-1 combines with J gene TRBJ2-1; TRBD1 or TRBD2 may be the D gene (6 bases each). Germline V gene sequence: CDR1 DFQATT, CDR2 SNEGSKA (reference sequence). V lost 1 base, J lost 8 bases, and 18 bases lay in between. The CDR3 consists of 15 residues. The CDR3 DNA reads as TGCAGTGCTAGAGTCCCTGGGGGGCGGTTCGATGAGCAGTTCTTC. It is translated as CSARVPGGRFDEQFF.